This is a list of T cell receptor beta chains from one sample in a study of OX40 agonist ivuxolimab in advanced cancers. The protocol was immunoSEQ multiplex PCR, while the TCRdb copy is restricted to in-frame clones and leaves out a portion. The sample records more than 25,000 clones, about four fifths being singletons. The input for sequencing was CD4+ or CD8+ T cells sorted from blood, taken in a trial of the OX40 agonist ivuxolimab. Receptor source: an adult with an advanced solid tumor such as melanoma, head and neck, liver or kidney cancer. The CDR3 runs from the conserved cysteine through the conserved F or W. D genes are given only for firm matches. Part of the rows lack a size; the others show once, few, many or a class for expanded clones.

DNA,CDR3,D,V,size,J
TGTGCCAGTAGTATAATTCCTGGCGCTTCCTACGAGCAGTACTTC,CASSIIPGASYEQYF,NA,TRBV19,NA,TRBJ2-7
TGTGCCACCAGCAGTTTGATCTCTTTTTCACCCCTCCACTTT,CATSSLISFSPLHF,NA,TRBV15,few,TRBJ1-6
TGTGCCAGCAGCCCCTCGGTGGGGGTGGCACGGACTGAAGCTTTCTTT,CASSPSVGVARTEAFF,NA,TRBV6-6,NA,TRBJ1-1
TGCAGCGTCGATGGGACAGGGGGCTGGACTGAAGCTTTCTTT,CSVDGTGGWTEAFF,TRBD1,TRBV29-1,NA,TRBJ1-1
TGTGCCAGCAGCTTAGAGTCGCAGGGGATCTACGAGCAGTACTTC,CASSLESQGIYEQYF,NA,TRBV11-2,NA,TRBJ2-7
TGTGCCAGCAGTGAATCCCCCGGGGCCTCCTACGAGCAGTACTTC,CASSESPGASYEQYF,NA,TRBV25-1,NA,TRBJ2-7
TGTGCCAGCAGCTTTGGGATGAACACTGAAGCTTTCTTT,CASSFGMNTEAFF,NA,TRBV7-2,NA,TRBJ1-1
TGTGCCAGCAGCCCAGGGGGGTACGGGGAGGGGCCCCAGCATTTT,CASSPGGYGEGPQHF,TRBD1,TRBV6-5,NA,TRBJ1-5
TGTGCCAGCAGCTTAGACAGGGGGGCTGGCTACACCTTC,CASSLDRGAGYTF,TRBD1,TRBV13,NA,TRBJ1-2
TGTGCCACCAGCAAAGAGGTAGGGTGGTATAATTCACCCCTCCACTTT,CATSKEVGWYNSPLHF,NA,TRBV15,NA,TRBJ1-6
TGTGCCAGCAGTCCGACTTTGAACACTGAAGCTTTCTTT,CASSPTLNTEAFF,NA,TRBV4-2,NA,TRBJ1-1
TGTGCCAGCAGCACCCCGGGACTAGAAGAGACCCAGTACTTC,CASSTPGLEETQYF,TRBD2,TRBV5-4,medium-sized,TRBJ2-5
TGTGCCAGCAGCTTAGCTTCCGGACAGAATAATTCACCCCTCCACTTT,CASSLASGQNNSPLHF,NA,TRBV7-6,NA,TRBJ1-6
TGTGCCAGCAGCTTAAGGGACTTAGCTGGGCGTAGCACCGGGGAGCTGTTTTTT,CASSLRDLAGRSTGELFF,NA,TRBV7-9,NA,TRBJ2-2
TGTGCCAGCAGCTTAGTTAGGGCGGGGGCGGGGGAGACCCAGTACTTC,CASSLVRAGAGETQYF,NA,TRBV7-2,NA,TRBJ2-5
TGTGCCAGCAACGATGCTTTGGGCTATGGCTACACCTTC,CASNDALGYGYTF,NA,TRBV5-8,NA,TRBJ1-2
TGTGCCAGCAGTCCCCGGGACTTATACAATGAGCAATTCTTC,CASSPRDLYNEQFF,NA,TRBV27,NA,TRBJ2-1
TGTGCCAGCTCCATCGGACAGGGGCCGTCACCCCTCCACTTT,CASSIGQGPSPLHF,TRBD1,TRBV18,once,TRBJ1-6
TGTGCCAGCACGACCTCGGGGGGCCGGCATACGCAGTATTTT,CASTTSGGRHTQYF,NA,TRBV6-5,NA,TRBJ2-3
TGCGCCAGCAGCGTCCGCGCGGGGGAGGACTACGAGCAGTACTTC,CASSVRAGEDYEQYF,TRBD2,TRBV4-1,NA,TRBJ2-7
TGTGCCAGTAGTATAGCCGTGAACACTGAAGCTTTCTTT,CASSIAVNTEAFF,NA,TRBV19,NA,TRBJ1-1
TGTGCCAGCTTCGGACCCGGGTTCCCCTACGAGCAGTACTTC,CASFGPGFPYEQYF,NA,TRBV25-1,NA,TRBJ2-7
TGTGCCAGCACCGGGATGCCGGACTACAATGAGCAGTTCTTC,CASTGMPDYNEQFF,NA,TRBV2,NA,TRBJ2-1
TGTGCCAGCAGTTACGTTGAGAACACTGAAGCTTTCTTT,CASSYVENTEAFF,NA,TRBV6-5,NA,TRBJ1-1
TGTGCCAGCAGCTTGGTCAGGGGGAATCACGATCCCCGCTACGAGCAGTACTTC,CASSLVRGNHDPRYEQYF,TRBD1,TRBV7-9,NA,TRBJ2-7
TGTGCCAGTAGTATGTCGACAGGGAACAATGAGCAGTTCTTC,CASSMSTGNNEQFF,TRBD1,TRBV19,NA,TRBJ2-1